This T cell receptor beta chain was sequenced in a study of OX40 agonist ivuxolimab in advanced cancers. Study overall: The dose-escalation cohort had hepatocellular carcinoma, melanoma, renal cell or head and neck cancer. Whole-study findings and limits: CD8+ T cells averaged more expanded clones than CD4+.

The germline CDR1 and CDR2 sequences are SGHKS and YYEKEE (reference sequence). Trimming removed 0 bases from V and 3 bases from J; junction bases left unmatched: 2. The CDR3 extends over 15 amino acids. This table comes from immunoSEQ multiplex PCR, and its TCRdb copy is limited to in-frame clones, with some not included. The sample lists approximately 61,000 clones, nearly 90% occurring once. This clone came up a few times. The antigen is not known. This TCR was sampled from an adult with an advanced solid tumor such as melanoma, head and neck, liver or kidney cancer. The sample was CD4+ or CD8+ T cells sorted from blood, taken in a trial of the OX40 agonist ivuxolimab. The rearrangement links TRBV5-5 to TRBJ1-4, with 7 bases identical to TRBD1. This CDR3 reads CASSLVTGPNEKLFF. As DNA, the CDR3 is TGTGCCAGCAGCTTGGTGACAGGGCCTAATGAAAAACTGTTTTTT.